Shown below are 12 T cell receptor beta chains from a single sample sequenced in a study of beta chain features in type 1 diabetes. The antigens for these receptors are not known. As every portion of the isolated RNA was reverse transcribed, the sequencing read expressed TCRB transcripts. Clones were read by immunoSEQ multiplex PCR, and TCRdb kept only the in-frame ones, dropping some. The sample contains 240,000 or so clones, 14% of which appear only once. Study findings and constraints: Type 1 diabetes patients showed a moderate but significant shortening of TCRB CDR3s in all four CD4+ subsets.

Sequencing was carried out using naive CD4+ T cells from blood. Receptor source: a man under 40 with type 1 diabetes.

This clone was counted only a few times. This chain links TRBV15 with TRBJ1-2, with a weak D call TRBD1 (5 bases). The CDR3 extends over 12 amino acids. V gave up 0 bases and J gave up 7 bases, with 6 bases separating them. Germline V CDR1 and CDR2: LNHNV, YYDKDF (reference sequence). Here the CDR3 reads CATSRDQGGYTF. CDR3 DNA: TGTGCCACCAGCAGAGACCAGGGTGGCTACACCTTC.

This clone was observed a handful of times. V gene TRBV6-5 combines with J gene TRBJ2-1, with TRBD1 as a possible D gene (6 bases). The V and J ends lost 6 bases and 0 bases respectively, with 12 bases between them. Germline CDR1 MNHEY, CDR2 SVGAGI. The CDR3 has 15 residues. The CDR3 nucleotides read TGTGCCAGCAGCTTCGGGACACCCTCCTACAATGAGCAGTTCTTC. Encoded protein: CASSFGTPSYNEQFF.

This clone was detected only a few times. The genes are TRBV30 and TRBJ1-1, with TRBD1 identical over 8 bases. Germline values: CDR1 GTSNPN, CDR2 SVGIG (reference sequence). The CDR3 extends over 14 amino acids. V was clipped by 1 base and J by 10 bases; unmatched bases: 11. The CDR3 loop is CAWSATGQGSGAFF. For the CDR3, the DNA is TGTGCCTGGAGTGCCACCGGACAGGGAAGCGGAGCTTTCTTT.

The gene calls are TRBV27 and TRBJ2-5; D possibly corresponds to TRBD2 (6 bases). Looked up from germline, CDR1 is MNHEY and CDR2 is SMNVEV (reference sequence). Between the trimmed V and J ends, which lost 2 bases and 4 bases, there was a span of 14 bases. The CDR3 runs to 15 residues. For the CDR3, the DNA is TGTGCCAGCAGTTTAGTGTACGGCGGGGTAGAGACCCAGTACTTC. Translating it yields CASSLVYGGVETQYF.

This rearrangement joins TRBV19 to TRBJ2-6, with 10 positions matching TRBD1. The CDR3 has 17 amino acids. From germline, CDR1 is LNHDA and CDR2 SQIVND (reference sequence). V dropped 6 bases and J dropped 2; count of bases not matched to a gene: 7. For the CDR3, the DNA is TGTGCCAGTAGGTGGGACAGGGGAACCCCTGGGGCCAACGTCCTGACTTTC. Translation: CASRWDRGTPGANVLTF.

This clone was counted a few times. The chain couples TRBV28 to TRBJ2-7, with 8 bases identical to TRBD2. There are 15 residues in the CDR3. V shed 10 bases and J 5 bases; nucleotides not matched to a gene: 16. Germline CDR1 MDHEN, CDR2 SYDVKM. The CDR3 DNA follows: TGTGCCACCTCCTCCGCGGGGACTAGATCTAACGAGCAGTACTTC. Its translation is CATSSAGTRSNEQYF.

This clone was seen a handful of times. The CDR3 DNA reads TGTGCCAGCAGCTTTTTCGGGATCTCCTACGAGCAGTACTTC. It codes for CASSFFGISYEQYF. The chain recombines TRBV5-4 with TRBJ2-7; TRBD2 might be the D (5 bases). The germline gives CDR1 SGHNT, CDR2 YYREEE (reference sequence). Between the trimmed V and J ends, which lost 2 bases and 0 bases, there was a span of 9 bases. The CDR3 has 14 residues.

Details on this clone: Different DNA sequences within this sample yield the same CDR3. The chain uses TRBV6-5 and TRBJ2-7, with TRBD2 as a possible D gene (5 bases). V was trimmed by 6 bases and J by 7 bases, leaving 10 bases between them. Germline CDR1 MNHEY, CDR2 SVGAGI. This CDR3 contains 11 residues. CDR3: CASSRAGEQYF. DNA for the CDR3: TGTGCCAGCAGCCGTGCGGGTGAGCAGTACTTC.

The gene calls are TRBV18 and TRBJ2-6; D possibly corresponds to TRBD1 (6 bases). Per the germline V gene, CDR1 is KGHSH and CDR2 is LQKENI. The CDR3 spans 15 residues. Trimming left V 3 bases short and J 0 bases short, with 6 bases between. This chain's CDR3 is CASSPDSSGANVLTF. The CDR3 region has the DNA TGTGCCAGCTCACCGGACAGCTCTGGGGCCAACGTCCTGACTTTC.

J is TRBJ1-6 and V is TRBV9, with no clear D. V lost 4 bases to trimming and J lost 13 bases, with 15 bases between them. Germline CDR1 and CDR2: SGDLS and YYNGEE. This CDR3 is built from 13 residues. The DNA of the CDR3 is TGTGCCAGCAGCCTCAGGACGGAGGATCCCCTCCACTTT. Translating it yields CASSLRTEDPLHF.

The J gene is TRBJ1-1, the V gene TRBV30; 9 bases map to TRBD1. The J segment lost 5 bases and the V segment lost 5 bases, leaving 6 bases of the junction unmatched. The CDR3 covers 13 residues. The germline V gene encodes CDR1 GTSNPN and CDR2 SVGIG (reference sequence). The CDR3 bases are TGTGCCTGGTCCCCGGGACAGGGAACTGAAGCTTTCTTT. Its translation: CAWSPGQGTEAFF.

The chain uses TRBV27 and TRBJ1-2; no clear D gene. CDR3 length equals 14 residues. CDR1 and CDR2 (germline): MNHEY, SMNVEV (reference sequence). V shed 5 bases and J shed 3 bases, with 13 bases lying between them. The CDR3 DNA sequence: TGTGCCAGCAGTCCCCTGGGAGGGCACTATGGCTACACCTTC. Its protein is CASSPLGGHYGYTF.